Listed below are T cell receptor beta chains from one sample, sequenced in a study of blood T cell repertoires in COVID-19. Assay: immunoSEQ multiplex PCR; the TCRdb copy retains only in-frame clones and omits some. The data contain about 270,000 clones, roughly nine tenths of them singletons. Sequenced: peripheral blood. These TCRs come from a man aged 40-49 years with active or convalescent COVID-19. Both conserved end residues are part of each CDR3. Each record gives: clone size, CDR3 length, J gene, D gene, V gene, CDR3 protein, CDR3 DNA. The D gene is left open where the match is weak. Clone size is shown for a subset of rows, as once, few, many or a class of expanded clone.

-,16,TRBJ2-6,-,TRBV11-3,CASVVQAPAGANVLTF,TGTGCCAGCGTTGTACAGGCCCCTGCTGGGGCCAACGTCCTGACTTTC
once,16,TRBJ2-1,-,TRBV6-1,CASSAMWGDSYNEQFF,TGTGCCAGCAGTGCCATGTGGGGCGACTCCTACAATGAGCAGTTCTTC
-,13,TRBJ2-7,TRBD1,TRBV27,CASSDNRGTEQYF,TGTGCCAGCAGTGACAACAGGGGCACCGAGCAGTACTTC
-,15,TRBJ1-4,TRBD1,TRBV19,CASSIHRGRREKLFF,TGTGCCAGTAGCATCCACAGGGGGCGGCGGGAAAAACTGTTTTTT
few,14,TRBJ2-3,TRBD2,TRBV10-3,CAIRGLAATDTQYF,TGTGCCATCAGGGGACTAGCGGCTACAGATACGCAGTATTTT
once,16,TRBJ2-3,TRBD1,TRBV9,CASSPRTGTSTDTQYF,TGTGCCAGCAGCCCCCGGACAGGGACTAGCACAGATACGCAGTATTTT
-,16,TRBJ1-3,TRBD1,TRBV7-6,CASSLGQGWAGNTIYF,TGTGCCAGCAGCTTGGGACAGGGCTGGGCTGGAAACACCATATATTTT
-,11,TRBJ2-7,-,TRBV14,CASSLLYEQYF,TGTGCCAGCAGCCTCCTATACGAGCAGTACTTC
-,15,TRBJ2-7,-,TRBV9,CASSVAAGASYEQYF,TGTGCCAGCAGCGTAGCGGCAGGGGCTTCCTACGAGCAGTACTTC
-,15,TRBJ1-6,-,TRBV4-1,CASSQGQGGNSPLHF,TGCGCCAGCAGCCAAGGTCAAGGCGGTAATTCACCCCTCCACTTT
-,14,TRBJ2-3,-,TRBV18,CASSPPEATDTQYF,TGTGCCAGCTCACCACCTGAGGCCACAGATACGCAGTATTTT
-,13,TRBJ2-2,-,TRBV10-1,CASSDGNTGELFF,TGCGCCAGCAGTGACGGTAACACCGGGGAGCTGTTTTTT
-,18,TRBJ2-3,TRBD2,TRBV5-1,CASSPLPMSSGATDTQYF,TGCGCCAGCAGCCCCCTCCCAATGTCTAGCGGGGCCACAGATACGCAGTATTTT
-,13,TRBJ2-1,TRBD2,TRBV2,CASGLAGVPEQFF,TGTGCCAGCGGGCTAGCGGGAGTCCCTGAGCAGTTCTTC
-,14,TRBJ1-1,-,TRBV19,CASSSHGGMAEAFF,TGTGCCAGTAGTTCCCATGGGGGGATGGCTGAAGCTTTCTTT
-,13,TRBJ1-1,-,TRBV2,CASRPAMNTEAFF,TGTGCCAGCAGACCCGCGATGAACACTGAAGCTTTCTTT
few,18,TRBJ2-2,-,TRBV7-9,CASSFVAGSSFNTGELFF,TGTGCCAGCAGCTTCGTGGCAGGTTCTTCTTTTAACACCGGGGAGCTGTTTTTT
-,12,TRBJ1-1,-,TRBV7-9,CASSLVEDKAFF,TGTGCCAGCAGCTTAGTCGAGGACAAAGCTTTCTTT
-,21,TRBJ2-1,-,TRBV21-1,CASSKVWRQCRPASSYNEQFF,TGTGCCAGCAGCAAAGTGTGGAGGCAATGCAGACCCGCTAGCTCCTACAATGAGCAGTTCTTC
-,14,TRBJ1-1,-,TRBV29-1,CSGGATRGNTEAFF,TGCAGCGGTGGCGCCACAAGGGGGAACACTGAAGCTTTCTTT
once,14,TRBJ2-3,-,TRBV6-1,CASNHAGWADTQYF,TGTGCCAGCAACCACGCGGGGTGGGCAGATACGCAGTATTTT
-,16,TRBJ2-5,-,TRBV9,CASSGPLYGQQETQYF,TGTGCCAGCAGCGGACCCCTATATGGGCAGCAAGAGACCCAGTACTTC
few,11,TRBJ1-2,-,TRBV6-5,CASSGNYGYTF,TGTGCCAGCTCAGGGAACTATGGCTACACCTTC
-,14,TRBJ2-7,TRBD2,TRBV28,CASNRRDYGYEQYF,TGTGCCAGCAACCGCCGGGACTATGGCTACGAGCAGTACTTC
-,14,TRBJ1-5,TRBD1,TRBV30,CAWRDRGDNQPQHF,TGTGCCTGGAGGGACAGGGGAGACAATCAGCCCCAGCATTTT
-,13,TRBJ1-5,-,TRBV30,CAWSDRNNQPQHF,TGTGCCTGGAGCGACAGGAACAATCAGCCCCAGCATTTT
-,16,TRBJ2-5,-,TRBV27,CASSLSWEKAMETQYF,TGTGCCAGCAGTTTGTCGTGGGAGAAAGCCATGGAGACCCAGTACTTC
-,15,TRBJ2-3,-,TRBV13,CASTLGRRVPDTQYF,TGTGCCAGCACCCTGGGGAGGAGGGTCCCTGATACGCAGTATTTT
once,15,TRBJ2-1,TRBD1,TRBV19,CASTPGGQGYNEQFF,TGTGCCAGTACCCCAGGGGGACAGGGCTACAATGAGCAGTTCTTC
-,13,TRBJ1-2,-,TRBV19,CASFPPFGYGYTF,TGTGCCAGTTTTCCCCCTTTCGGCTATGGCTACACCTTC
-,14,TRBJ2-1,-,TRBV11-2,CASSLSGVYNEQFF,TGTGCCAGCTCCCTGAGTGGAGTTTACAATGAGCAGTTCTTC
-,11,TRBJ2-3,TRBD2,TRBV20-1,CSAISGETQYF,TGCAGTGCTATAAGCGGGGAGACGCAGTATTTT
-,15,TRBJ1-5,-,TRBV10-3,CAISEATGGNQPQHF,TGTGCCATCAGTGAGGCGACCGGGGGCAATCAGCCCCAGCATTTT
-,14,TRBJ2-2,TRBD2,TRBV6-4,CASKRLAGAGELFF,TGTGCCAGCAAGAGACTAGCGGGAGCCGGGGAGCTGTTTTTT
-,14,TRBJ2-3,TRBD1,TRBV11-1,CASSHDRGKDTQYF,TGTGCCAGCAGCCACGACAGGGGGAAGGATACGCAGTATTTT
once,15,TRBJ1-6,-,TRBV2,CASGHGSSYNSPLHF,TGTGCCAGCGGGCACGGGAGCTCCTATAATTCACCCCTCCACTTT
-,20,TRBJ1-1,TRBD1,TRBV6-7,CASSYSKPRTGQTLLPEAFF,TGTGCCAGCAGTTACTCGAAGCCGAGGACAGGACAGACGCTCCTTCCTGAAGCTTTCTTT
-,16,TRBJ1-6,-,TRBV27,CASSSRKGVDESPLHF,TGTGCCAGCAGTTCACGTAAGGGGGTGGACGAGTCACCCCTCCACTTT
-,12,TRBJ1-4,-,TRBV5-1,CASSPGGEKLFF,TGCGCCAGCAGCCCGGGGGGTGAAAAACTGTTTTTT
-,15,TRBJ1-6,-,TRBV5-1,CASSLRPGDSSPLHF,TGCGCCAGCAGCTTGAGGCCAGGGGATAGTTCACCCCTCCACTTT
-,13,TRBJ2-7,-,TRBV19,CASILHTWREQYF,TGTGCCAGTATTTTACACACCTGGAGGGAGCAGTACTTC
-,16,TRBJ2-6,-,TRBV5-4,CASKREGVSGANVLTF,TGTGCCAGCAAGAGAGAAGGGGTCTCTGGGGCCAACGTCCTGACTTTC
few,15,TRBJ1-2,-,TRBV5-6,CASSLWDFLNYGYTF,TGTGCCAGCAGCTTGTGGGACTTCCTCAACTATGGCTACACCTTC
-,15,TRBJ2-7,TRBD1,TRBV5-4,CASSLGTGASYEQYF,TGTGCCAGCAGCTTGGGTACAGGGGCCTCCTACGAGCAGTACTTC
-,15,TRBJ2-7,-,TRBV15,CATSRDSRGLYEQYF,TGTGCCACCAGCAGAGATTCACGGGGTTTGTACGAGCAGTACTTC
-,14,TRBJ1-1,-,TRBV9,CASSVGGTGTEAFF,TGTGCCAGCAGCGTAGGGGGTACGGGGACTGAAGCTTTCTTT
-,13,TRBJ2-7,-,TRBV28,CASSWDSAYEQYF,TGTGCCAGCAGTTGGGACTCAGCCTACGAGCAGTACTTC
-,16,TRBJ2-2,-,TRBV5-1,CASSLVVGSGTGELFF,TGCGCCAGCAGCTTGGTGGTGGGGTCAGGGACCGGGGAGCTGTTTTTT
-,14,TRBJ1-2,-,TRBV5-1,CASSLVGGNYGYTF,TGCGCCAGCAGCTTGGTGGGGGGTAACTATGGCTACACCTTC
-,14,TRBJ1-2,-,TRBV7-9,CASSRSLGGYGYTF,TGTGCCAGCAGCCGCAGTTTGGGGGGCTATGGCTACACCTTC
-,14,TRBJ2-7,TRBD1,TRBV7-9,CASSLRGDRDEQYF,TGTGCCAGCAGCTTACGAGGTGACAGGGACGAGCAGTACTTC
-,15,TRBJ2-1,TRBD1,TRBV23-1,CASSLGQGVDNEQFF,TGCGCCAGCAGTCTTGGACAGGGCGTCGACAATGAGCAGTTCTTC
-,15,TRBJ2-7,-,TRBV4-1,CASSQGSTVTYEQYF,TGCGCCAGCAGCCAAGGGAGTACTGTTACCTACGAGCAGTACTTC